The 5 T cell receptor beta chains listed next were all sequenced from one sample in a study of cytomegalovirus exposure and HLA in healthy donors. In the PCR, 60 Vbeta and 13 Jbeta primers were used. TCRdb keeps only in-frame clones here, not all; method: immunoSEQ multiplex PCR. The sample has 150,000 to 200,000 clones; 75% are singletons. The sample was PBMCs. The receptor set was obtained from a woman in her 40s in good health and CMV-seropositive.

This clone appeared a few times. J is TRBJ2-7 and V is TRBV5-4; 8 nucleotides line up with TRBD2. From germline, CDR1 is SGHNT and CDR2 YYREEE (reference sequence). The CDR3 extends over 14 amino acids. The trim removed 3 bases at V and 5 bases at J, leaving 7 bases unmatched. Here the CDR3 DNA reads TGTGCCAGCAGCTCCGATAGCGGGGCGCACGAGCAGTACTTC. It yields the protein CASSSDSGAHEQYF.

The chain employs TRBV6-5 and TRBJ1-1; D ambiguous. The germline V and J ends were trimmed by 5 bases and 2 bases, with 12 bases remaining between them. The CDR3 extends over 14 amino acids. Germline loops: CDR1 MNHEY, CDR2 SVGAGI. CDR3 protein: CASSNEGHNTEAFF. CDR3 coding DNA: TGTGCCAGCAGTAATGAGGGCCACAACACTGAAGCTTTCTTT.

A single count supports this clone. This rearrangement joins TRBV25-1 to TRBJ2-2, with 7 positions matching TRBD2. Per germline, CDR1 MGHDK and CDR2 SYGVNS. With V trimmed by 4 bases and J by 3 bases, 8 bases remained unmatched. The CDR3 runs 16 residues. CDR3 sequence (DNA): TGTGCCAGCAGTGGATCTAGCGGACTACACACCGGGGAGCTGTTTTTT. This gives the protein CASSGSSGLHTGELFF.

The rearrangement links TRBV5-4 to TRBJ2-1; D is perhaps TRBD1 (6 bases). The CDR3 is 15 residues long. Germline values: CDR1 SGHNT, CDR2 YYREEE (reference sequence). Trimming took off 2 bases at V and 0 bases at J, with 9 bases between the two ends. CDR3 protein: CASSLQGYSYNEQFF. In nucleotides, the CDR3 is TGTGCCAGCAGCTTACAGGGATACTCCTACAATGAGCAGTTCTTC.

The V and J genes are TRBV7-9 and TRBJ2-3; TRBD2 matches at 7 bases. CDR1 and CDR2 (germline): SEHNR, FQNEAQ (reference sequence). V shed 5 bases, J shed 2 bases, and the junction held 7 bases outside the gene matches. The CDR3 runs to 15 residues. The CDR3 reads CASSPWRESTDTQYF. The CDR3 DNA reads TGTGCCAGCAGCCCTTGGCGGGAGTCCACAGATACGCAGTATTTT. The whole variable domain, filled in from reference TRBV7-9 and TRBJ2-3, reads DTGVSQNPRHKITKRGQNVTFRCDPISEHNRLYWYRQTLGQGPEFLTYFQNEAQLEKSRLLSDRFSAERPKGSFSTLEIQRTEQGDSAMYLCASSPWRESTDTQYFGPGTRLTVL.